What follows are 19 T cell receptor beta chains derived from one specimen sequenced in a study of T cells after yellow fever vaccination. One entry per CDR3 protein, called by TCRdb with MiXCR from the 5' RACE reads. The data contain some 340,000 distinct CDR3 sequences, about 4% of them singletons. Material: PBMCs, obtained 5 days after the yellow fever booster vaccination. Receptors originate from a man between 18 and 35 years old who received the YFV17D yellow fever vaccine.

The chain combines TRBV7-9 with TRBJ2-5; a possible D gene is TRBD2 (5 bases). Trimming left V 4 bases short and J 0 bases short, with 18 bases between. The CDR3 extends over 17 amino acids. Per the germline V gene, CDR1 is SEHNR and CDR2 is FQNEAQ (reference sequence). DNA of the CDR3: TGTGCCAGCAGCTCCGGACTTTCCAATCTTTACCAAGAGACCCAGTACTTC. Its translation: CASSSGLSNLYQETQYF. Looking up the rest from reference TRBV7-9 and TRBJ2-5 gives the full variable domain: DTGVSQNPRHKITKRGQNVTFRCDPISEHNRLYWYRQTLGQGPEFLTYFQNEAQLEKSRLLSDRFSAERPKGSFSTLEIQRTEQGDSAMYLCASSSGLSNLYQETQYFGPGTRLLVL.

V gene TRBV7-2 combines with J gene TRBJ2-7; D may be TRBD1 (5 bases). Trimming pared 3 bases from V and 3 bases from J, leaving 9 bases between. Germline V gene data show CDR1 as SGHTA and CDR2 as FQGNSA. The length of the CDR3 is 13 residues. The CDR3 nucleotides read TGTGCCAGCAGCTTCTCAGGGCGCTACGAGCAGTACTTC. It specifies CASSFSGRYEQYF. Drawing the rest from reference TRBV7-2 and TRBJ2-7, the complete variable domain is GAGVSQSPSNKVTEKGKDVELRCDPISGHTALYWYRQSLGQGLEFLIYFQGNSAPDKSGLPSDRFSAERTGGSVSTLTIQRTQQEDSAVYLCASSFSGRYEQYFGPGTRLTVT.

This clonotype has at least ten counts. The V gene is TRBV5-1, the J gene TRBJ2-2, with 7 bases identical to TRBD1. Per germline, CDR1 SGHRS and CDR2 YFSETQ. V shed 6 bases, J shed 1 base, and the junction held 3 bases outside the gene matches. The CDR3 length is 14 residues. This CDR3 reads CASTPGGNTGELFF. Here the CDR3 DNA reads TGCGCCAGCACCCCAGGGGGGAACACCGGGGAGCTGTTTTTT. The full variable domain, its missing parts supplied by reference TRBV5-1 and TRBJ2-2, is KAGVTQTPRYLIKTRGQQVTLSCSPISGHRSVSWYQQTPGQGLQFLFEYFSETQRNKGNFPGRFSGRQFSNSRSEMNVSTLELGDSALYLCASTPGGNTGELFFGEGSRLTVL.

J is TRBJ1-4 and V is TRBV7-2; D gene unclear. CDR1 SGHTA and CDR2 FQGNSA come from the germline V gene. With 2 bases removed from V and 8 bases from J, the gap between germline ends came to 12 bases. The CDR3 length is 14 residues. CDR3: CASSLREYSEKLFF. The CDR3 bases are TGTGCCAGCAGCTTACGGGAATACAGCGAAAAACTGTTTTTT.

This clonotype was picked up a small number of times. J is TRBJ2-7 and V is TRBV11-1, with 10 bases matching TRBD2. V trimming: 1 base; J trimming: 6 bases; junction bases outside the gene matches: 6. The V gene's germline CDR1 is SGHAT and CDR2 FQDESV (reference sequence). The CDR3 is 15 amino acids. The CDR3 loop reads CASSLDPGLAFEQYF. The CDR3 DNA reads TGTGCCAGCAGCTTAGACCCGGGACTAGCGTTCGAGCAGTACTTC.

The sample holds a few counts of this clonotype. This rearrangement joins TRBV10-2 to TRBJ1-2, with D perhaps TRBD1 (6 bases). The CDR3 sequence is 15 residues long. Looked up from germline, CDR1 is WSHSY and CDR2 is SAAADI. Trimming removed 6 bases from V and 6 bases from J, with 20 bases in between. CDR3: CASRSWGRLTNGYTF. In nucleotides, the CDR3 is TGCGCCAGCAGAAGCTGGGGGCGCCTAACTAATGGCTACACCTTC.

The chain uses TRBV7-9 and TRBJ2-7; 11 positions match TRBD1. The CDR3 has 20 residues. The germline gives CDR1 SEHNR, CDR2 FQNEAQ (reference sequence). V was clipped by 1 base and J by 6 bases; unmatched bases: 20. The CDR3 loop is CASSLGTGTGGMYRWVEQYV. The CDR3 DNA reads TGTGCCAGCAGCTTAGGTACCGGGACAGGGGGTATGTATCGTTGGGTCGAGCAGTACGTC.

This clonotype was seen repeatedly, ten times or more. The rearrangement joins TRBV7-2 to TRBJ1-3; no clear D gene. In germline, CDR1 is SGHTA, CDR2 FQGNSA. The CDR3 consists of 13 residues. Trimming removed 4 bases at V and 0 bases at J, with 4 bases between. Here the CDR3 reads CASSWSSGNTIYF. Here the CDR3 DNA reads TGTGCCAGCAGCTGGAGCTCTGGAAACACCATATATTTT.

This clonotype has ten or more counts. This chain uses TRBV5-4 with TRBJ2-2, with D possibly being TRBD1 or TRBD2 (5 bases each). The V end was cut by 4 bases, the J end by 3 bases, with 16 bases between. The germline V gene encodes CDR1 SGHNT and CDR2 YYREEE (reference sequence). The CDR3 has 16 amino acids. CDR3 sequence (DNA): TGTGCCAGCAGCCGAAGAGGTGGGGGACACACCGGGGAGCTGTTTTTT. Protein product: CASSRRGGGHTGELFF.

This clonotype was seen repeatedly, ten times or more. The genes are TRBV5-1 and TRBJ2-7, with 7 nucleotides matching TRBD1. V shed 1 base and J 5 bases; nucleotides not matched to a gene: 3. This CDR3 region has 13 residues. Germline lookup yields CDR1 SGHRS and CDR2 YFSETQ. The CDR3 nucleotides are TGCGCCAGCAGCTTGCCAGGGGGTGACGAGCAGTACTTC. Translating it yields CASSLPGGDEQYF.

V usage is TRBV7-3 and J usage is TRBJ2-3; 9 bases match TRBD2. The ends lost 6 bases at V and 2 bases at J; junction bases unmatched: 3. The CDR3 covers 14 residues. Looked up from germline, CDR1 is SGHTA and CDR2 is FQGTGA. The CDR3 sequence is CASRAGGATDTQYF. In DNA, the CDR3 is TGTGCCAGCAGAGCGGGGGGCGCCACAGATACGCAGTATTTT.

The chain joins TRBV4-3 to TRBJ2-7, with D unclear. The CDR3 is 11 residues long. The germline V gene encodes CDR1 LGHNA and CDR2 YSLEER. With 7 bases removed from V and 13 bases from J, the gap between germline ends came to 17 bases. Here the CDR3 DNA reads TGCGCCAGCAACTCTGCGGTTTCACAATACGTC. Translation: CASNSAVSQYV.

This clonotype turned up a few times. The rearrangement joins TRBV11-2 to TRBJ2-5; possibly TRBD1 for D (6 bases). The CDR3 length is 16 residues. V was trimmed by 7 bases and J by 3 bases, leaving 21 bases between them. CDR1 SGHAT and CDR2 FQNNGV come from the germline V gene. The CDR3 loop reads CASTFNPLGQKETQYF. CDR3 coding DNA: TGTGCCAGCACCTTTAACCCTCTAGGACAGAAAGAGACCCAGTACTTC.

In its sample, this clonotype was seen a few times. This chain joins TRBV5-1 and TRBJ2-4; a weak D match, TRBD2 (6 bases). The CDR3 has 16 amino acids. V lost 4 bases and J 5 bases, leaving 19 bases between the germline ends. Looked up from germline, CDR1 is SGHRS and CDR2 is YFSETQ. In DNA form, the CDR3 reads TGCGCCAGCAGCCCCACTGGTGGGAGGTGGGAAAACATTCAGTACTTC. It is translated as CASSPTGGRWENIQYF.

CDR3 loop: CSAILGRWVGTDTQYF. The CDR3 DNA reads TGCAGTGCAATCCTAGGACGGTGGGTTGGCACAGATACGCAGTATTTT. The chain couples TRBV20-1 to TRBJ2-3; D remains unclear. V was shortened by 6 bases and J by 1 base, with 20 bases between the two germline ends. This CDR3 is 16 amino acids long. Germline V lookup: CDR1 DFQATT, CDR2 SNEGSKA (reference sequence).

V usage is TRBV12-3 or TRBV12-4 and J usage is TRBJ1-1; D remains unclear. V was clipped by 1 base and J by 5 bases, with 8 bases between them. There are 13 residues in the CDR3. CDR3 in amino acids: CASSLGHRTEAFF. The CDR3 DNA reads as TGTGCCAGCAGTTTAGGGCATCGTACTGAAGCTTTCTTT.

The V and J genes are TRBV12-3 or TRBV12-4 and TRBJ2-7; D call uncertain. The V end lost 6 bases, the J end lost 5 bases, and 14 bases lay between the germline ends. The CDR3 covers 13 residues. CDR3 residues: CASSLLGWDEQYF. The CDR3 region has the DNA TGTGCCAGCAGCCTATTGGGGTGGGACGAGCAGTACTTC.

The chain joins TRBV7-2 to TRBJ2-3; the D gene is possibly TRBD1 (6 bases). Trimming removed 3 bases from V and 1 base from J, with 14 bases in between. CDR1 and CDR2 from the germline V gene are SGHTA and FQGNSA. CDR3 length equals 16 residues. CDR3 DNA sequence: TGTGCCAGCAGCTTGGGGCGGGCAGGGGGCACAGATACGCAGTATTTT. Its translation: CASSLGRAGGTDTQYF.

The table lists this clonotype with a few counts. The rearrangement joins TRBV7-8 to TRBJ2-3; D is possibly TRBD1 (5 bases). The CDR3 extends over 16 amino acids. Trimming left V 2 bases short and J 4 bases short, with 16 bases between. Germline-derived CDR1 and CDR2 are SGHVS and FQNEAQ. The DNA for the CDR3 is TGTGCCAGCAGCTTACTGGGGCAGGGCGGAGCAGATACGCAGTATTTT. Its protein is CASSLLGQGGADTQYF.